The entry that follows covers one T cell receptor (beta chain) sequence. The source of the sample is a study of blood T cell repertoires in COVID-19. Looking at the study overall: Samples taken during acute and convalescent COVID-19 were collected in the United States, Italy and Spain. PBMCs, B-cell-depleted T cells, or T cells were the source of the cDNA or gDNA that made up the material.

The germline V gene encodes CDR1 LGHNA and CDR2 YSLEER. With 3 bases clipped from V and 4 bases from J, the junction kept 8 bases outside the gene matches. The CDR3 totals 18 residues. Per the original data handling: Estimation of nucleated cell counts was performed using reference gene primer amplification. Clones were sequenced by immunoSEQ multiplex PCR, and TCRdb holds only the in-frame ones, with some missing. The V and J calls and the clone size are those of that table, but D and trimming were determined from the DNA. The table has under 130,000 clones, approximately 82% seen once. This rearrangement joins TRBV4-3 to TRBJ2-2; 13 nucleotides align to TRBD2. The clonotype was recovered from a woman aged 80 or over with acute or convalescent COVID-19. Sequences were obtained from peripheral blood. The CDR3, as DNA: TGCGCCAGCAGCCACCTACTAGCGGGAGGGCCGGGCACCGGGGAGCTGTTTTTT. Amino acid sequence: CASSHLLAGGPGTGELFF.